Following are 3 T cell receptor beta chains from one sample sequenced in a study of CD8+ T cells in alopecia areata. Once RNA had been extracted, it was reverse transcribed into cDNA to act as the sequencing template. Measured with immunoSEQ multiplex PCR; TCRdb has only the in-frame clones, and not every one. The sample lists 110,000 or so clones; roughly 59% were seen once. Sequenced material: CD8+ T cells sorted from blood. Receptors originate from a human donor in good health.

This clone turned up a few times. The gene calls are TRBV4-1 and TRBJ2-1; 11 bases line up with TRBD2. CDR3 size: 15 residues. The germline V gene encodes CDR1 MGHRA and CDR2 YSYEKL. Unmatched junction bases numbered 4, after V lost 3 bases and J lost 6 bases. The CDR3 loop reads CASSHRSGGGNEQFF. CDR3 sequence (DNA): TGCGCCAGCAGCCATCGTAGCGGGGGGGGCAATGAGCAGTTCTTC.

V is TRBV13 and J is TRBJ1-2; TRBD1 matches 7 bases. The V segment lost 5 bases and the J segment 5 bases; nucleotides outside the gene matches: 8. Germline V gene sequence: CDR1 PRHDT, CDR2 FYEKMQ (reference sequence). The CDR3 totals 14 residues. CDR3 in amino acids: CASSSDRAGYGYTF. Here the CDR3 DNA reads TGTGCCAGCAGCAGCGACAGGGCAGGGTATGGCTACACCTTC.

V usage is TRBV5-6 and J usage is TRBJ1-1; D is possibly TRBD1 (5 bases). This CDR3 has 14 residues. Germline V gene sequence: CDR1 SGHDT, CDR2 YYEEEE. V shed 7 bases and J shed 3 bases, with 16 bases lying between them. CDR3 region: CASQHGVGDTEAFF. The CDR3 coding sequence is TGTGCCAGCCAGCACGGGGTGGGGGACACTGAAGCTTTCTTT.